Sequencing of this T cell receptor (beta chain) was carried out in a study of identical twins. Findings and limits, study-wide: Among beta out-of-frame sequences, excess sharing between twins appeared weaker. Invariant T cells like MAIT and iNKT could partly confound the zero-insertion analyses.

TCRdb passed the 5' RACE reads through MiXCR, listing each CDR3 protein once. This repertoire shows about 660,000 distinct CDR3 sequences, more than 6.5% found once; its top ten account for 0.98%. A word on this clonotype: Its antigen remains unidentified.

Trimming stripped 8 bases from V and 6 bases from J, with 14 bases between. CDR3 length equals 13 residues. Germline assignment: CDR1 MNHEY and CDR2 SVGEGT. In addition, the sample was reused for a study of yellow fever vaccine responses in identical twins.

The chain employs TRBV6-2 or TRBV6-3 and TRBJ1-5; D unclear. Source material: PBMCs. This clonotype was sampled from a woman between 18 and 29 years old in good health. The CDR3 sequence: CASLHSPIQPQHF. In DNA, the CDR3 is TGTGCCAGCCTCCATAGTCCGATTCAGCCCCAGCATTTT.